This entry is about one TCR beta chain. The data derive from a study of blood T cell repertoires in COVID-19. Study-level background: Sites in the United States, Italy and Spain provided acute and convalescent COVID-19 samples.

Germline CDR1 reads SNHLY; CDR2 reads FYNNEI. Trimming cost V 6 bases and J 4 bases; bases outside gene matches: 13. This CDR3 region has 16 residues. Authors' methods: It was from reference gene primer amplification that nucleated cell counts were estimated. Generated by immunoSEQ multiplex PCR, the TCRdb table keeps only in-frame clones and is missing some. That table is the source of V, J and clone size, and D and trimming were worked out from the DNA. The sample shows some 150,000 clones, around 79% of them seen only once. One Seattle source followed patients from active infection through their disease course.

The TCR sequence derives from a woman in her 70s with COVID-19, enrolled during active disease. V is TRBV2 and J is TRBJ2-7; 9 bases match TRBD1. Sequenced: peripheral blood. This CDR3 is CASREFLGQGPYEQYF. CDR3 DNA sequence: TGTGCCAGCAGAGAATTCCTAGGACAGGGGCCGTACGAGCAGTACTTC. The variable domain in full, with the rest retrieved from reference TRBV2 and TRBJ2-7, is EPEVTQTPSHQVTQMGQEVILRCVPISNHLYFYWYRQILGQKVEFLVSFYNNEISEKSEIFDDQFSVERPDGSNFTLKIRSTKLEDSAMYFCASREFLGQGPYEQYFGPGTRLTVT.